This T cell receptor beta chain was obtained from a study of identical twins listed by TCRdb under 2016. With respect to the entire study: TCR alpha and beta repertoires from monozygotic twins, unrelated adults of various ages and cord blood were deep-sequenced to test whether fetal clonotypes persist. Replicate twin experiments were performed at different times using different library preparation protocols to rule out contamination. General study outcomes and caveats: Abundant cord blood beta clonotypes had fewer insertions, young adult naive repertoires showed a similar but weaker trend, and memory repertoires showed no such trend. Invariant T cells such as MAIT and iNKT could partly confound zero-insertion analyses, although diverse VJ usage argued against such confounding for most clonotypes. Because the same donors could not be followed over many years, the conclusions relied on cross-sectional statistical analysis. In beta out-of-frame sequences, excess twin sharing was weaker, because having fewer shared sequences lowered the signal-to-noise ratio. Out-of-frame TCR alpha sequences shared between twins showed an excess of low generation-probability sequences compared with coincidental sharing between unrelated individuals. In monozygotic twins, out-of-frame TCR alpha sharing was systematically underestimated by recombination models, although the models agreed with sharing between unrelated individuals.

Every donor in the study was a healthy Caucasian. Three pairs of female monozygotic twins, all aged roughly 18 to 29 years, were included in the twin cohort. Miltenyi CD45RO+ enrichment and human naive T-cell isolation kits were used to isolate memory (CD45RO+) and naive T cells from PBMC. The germline V gene yields MNHEY for CDR1 and SVGAGI for CDR2. V is trimmed back by 3 bases and J by 4 bases, and the junction contains 5 bases that no gene match accounts for. From cysteine to phenylalanine, the CDR3 is 15 amino acids long. Solely the CDR3 DNA is kept, with 45 bases framed from the first base. To note about this clonotype: Its antigen is not yet known. No base qualities exist here, and no much larger clone lies one base off it.

Receptor amplification or capture employed 5' RACE. Sequencing instrument: Illumina HiSeq 2000. Template switching introduced a universal primer binding site; the final cDNA contained a unique molecular identifier, enabling accurate counting of TCR cDNA molecules. First-strand cDNA for TCR alpha and beta chains was synthesized from specific primers in the conserved constant-segment region. To control for contamination, every cDNA library carried two barcodes: a SMART-Mk sample barcode plus Illumina barcodes. TruSeq adapter sequences along with Illumina sample barcodes were introduced in two successive PCR steps. The Illumina HiSeq platform was used with custom primers to sequence TCR alpha and beta cDNA libraries. Concerning the study's data processing: MiGEC processed the raw reads to extract unique molecular identifiers, while MiXCR was used to determine the CDR3 positions. For each individual, recombination models were inferred using an EM algorithm with the repgenHMM and IGoR tools. The tcR package in R was used for shared clonotype analysis, with sharing normalized by the product of cloneset sizes. To study raw recombination without the effects of thymic and clonal selection, out-of-frame nonproductive sequences were analyzed. Using fastp at Q25 and MiXCR, TCRdb reprocessed the public reads and kept productive beta chains. Entries that share a CDR3 protein sequence are merged under the most common genes and DNA. Clone size and V and J calls follow TCRdb, not the original study. Across this sample there are more than 250,000 distinct CDR3 sequences, with about 8.1% seen only once. The ten biggest clones cover roughly 2.1% of the sample.

This same sample was also part of a study on yellow fever vaccine responses in identical twins. As that second study puts it: The authors reported that the T cell response to vaccination in identical twins appeared partly convergent and partly personalized. In identical twins, the study followed T cell clones that responded to the vaccine with precision.

The chain couples TRBV6-5 to TRBJ2-5, with TRBD2 matching 10 junction bases. The material sequenced was memory (CD45RO+) T cells sorted from blood. The sample's cell subset or site label is to be understood as: CD45RO+ enriched T cells. The TCR originated in a woman under 30 in good health. The CDR3 has the sequence CASSYRRLAGETQYF. The sequenced DNA: TGTGCCAGCAGTTATAGGCGACTAGCGGGAGAGACCCAGTACTTC.